This T cell receptor beta chain was found in a study of blood T cell repertoires in COVID-19. In the study overall: The United States, Italy and Spain were the sources of the acute and convalescent COVID-19 samples.

Measured with immunoSEQ multiplex PCR; TCRdb has only the in-frame clones, and not every one. The sample lists about 220,000 clones, around four fifths seen once, with 15% to 20% in the top ten. The source of this sequence is a man younger than 40 with active or convalescent COVID-19. Sequenced: peripheral blood.

The CDR3 nucleotides are TGCGCCAGCACTAAACTGTACTCTGAAGATACGCAGTATTTT. Protein sequence: CASTKLYSEDTQYF. The V and J genes are TRBV10-2 and TRBJ2-3; D is uncertain. The V gene lost 7 bases and the J gene lost 5 bases, with 16 bases spanning the gap. Germline CDR1 WSHSY, CDR2 SAAADI. The CDR3 is 14 amino acids.